This TCR beta chain appears in the sequencing data of a study of OX40 agonist ivuxolimab in advanced cancers. Study-wide background: The treatment was a fully human IgG2 OX40 agonist, ivuxolimab.

TCRdb keeps only in-frame clones here, not all; method: immunoSEQ multiplex PCR. The table has about 35,000 clones, over 60% seen once. The germline V gene has CDR1 KGHSH and CDR2 LQKENI. The V and J ends lost 1 base and 4 bases respectively, with 11 bases between them. CDR3 length equals 15 residues. In this sample, this clone turned up many times. The sequence came from an adult with an advanced solid tumor such as melanoma, head and neck, liver or kidney cancer. The material was CD4+ or CD8+ T cells sorted from blood, obtained in a trial of the OX40 agonist ivuxolimab. V gene TRBV18 combines with J gene TRBJ1-5; D gene ambiguous. The CDR3 protein is CASSPLGNGNQPQHF. CDR3 bases: TGTGCCAGCTCACCACTCGGAAATGGGAATCAGCCCCAGCATTTT.